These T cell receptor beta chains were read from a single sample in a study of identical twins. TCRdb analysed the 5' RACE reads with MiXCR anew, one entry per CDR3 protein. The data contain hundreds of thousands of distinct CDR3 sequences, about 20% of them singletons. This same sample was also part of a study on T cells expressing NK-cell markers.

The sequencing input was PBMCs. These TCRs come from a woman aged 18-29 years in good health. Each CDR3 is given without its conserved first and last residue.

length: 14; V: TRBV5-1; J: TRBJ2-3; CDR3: ASSLLAGAATDTQY
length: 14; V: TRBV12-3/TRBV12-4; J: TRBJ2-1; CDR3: ASSLVSGRTHNEQF
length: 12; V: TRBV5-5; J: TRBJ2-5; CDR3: ASSAPSGGVTQY
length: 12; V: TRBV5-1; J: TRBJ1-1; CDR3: ASSIGTGLPEAF
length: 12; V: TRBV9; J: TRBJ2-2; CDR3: ASTVDGNTGELF
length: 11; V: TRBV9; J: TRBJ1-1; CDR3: ASSPETLTEAF
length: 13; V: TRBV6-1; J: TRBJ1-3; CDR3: ASSRDGDSGNTIY
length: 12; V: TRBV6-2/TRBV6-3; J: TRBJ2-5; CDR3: ASRRTSGTKTQY
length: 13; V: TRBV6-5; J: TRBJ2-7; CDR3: ASSYSDRGPYEQY
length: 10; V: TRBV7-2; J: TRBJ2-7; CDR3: ASSSGTSEQY
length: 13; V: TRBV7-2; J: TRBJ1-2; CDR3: ASSSQGQRNYGYT
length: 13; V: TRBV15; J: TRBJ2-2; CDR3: ATSRAFQGTGELF
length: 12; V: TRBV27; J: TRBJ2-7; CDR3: ASSPALLSYEQY
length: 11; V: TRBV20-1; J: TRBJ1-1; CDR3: SARSHLNTEAF